The next 21 T cell receptor beta chains were all read from a single sample in a study of T-cell memory formation after mild COVID-19. TCRdb independently ran MiXCR on the 5' RACE reads; one entry per CDR3 protein. The data hold around 310,000 distinct CDR3 sequences, with 20% to 25% observed a single time. The sequencing sample was made of PBMCs or a T cell subset sorted from them (not recorded which). These receptors originate from a man aged 18 to 30 who had mild COVID-19 (a few samples of this study predate the infection). Cell type and time point are not known.

This chain connects TRBV7-9 to TRBJ2-7; D is undetermined. V dropped 4 bases and J dropped 3 bases, with 19 bases sitting between them. Germline values: CDR1 SEHNR, CDR2 FQNEAQ (reference sequence). The CDR3 runs to 16 residues. The CDR3 protein is CASSSGLTGTRYEQYF. In DNA form, the CDR3 reads TGTGCCAGCAGCTCGGGTTTGACTGGCACCCGCTACGAGCAGTACTTC.

The gene calls are TRBV2 and TRBJ2-7; no clear D gene. This CDR3 has 14 residues. Germline loops: CDR1 SNHLY, CDR2 FYNNEI. Trimming left V 1 base short and J 1 base short, with 8 bases between. The CDR3 coding sequence is TGTGCCAGCAGTGAAGAGGCCCGATCCTACGAGCAGTACTTC. Protein product: CASSEEARSYEQYF. Complete variable domain (other parts from reference TRBV2 and TRBJ2-7): EPEVTQTPSHQVTQMGQEVILRCVPISNHLYFYWYRQILGQKVEFLVSFYNNEISEKSEIFDDQFSVERPDGSNFTLKIRSTKLEDSAMYFCASSEEARSYEQYFGPGTRLTVT.

The gene calls are TRBV29-1 and TRBJ1-1; unclear D gene. The CDR3 contains 14 residues. The V gene lost 2 bases and the J gene lost 3 bases, with 13 bases spanning the gap. From germline, CDR1 is SQVTM and CDR2 ANQGSEA. This chain's CDR3 is CSVEPGLRYTEAFF. Here the CDR3 DNA reads TGCAGCGTTGAACCGGGTCTGAGATACACTGAAGCTTTCTTT.

The J gene is TRBJ2-7, the V gene TRBV14, with D possibly TRBD1 on 5 matching bases. The CDR3 sequence is 13 residues long. V lost 3 bases and J lost 6, with 12 bases in between. The germline CDR1 and CDR2 sequences are SGHDN and FVKESK. This CDR3 reads CASSQRTGGEQYV. The CDR3 coding sequence is TGTGCCAGCAGCCAGAGAACAGGTGGCGAGCAGTACGTC.

The chain uses TRBV7-2 and TRBJ1-6; D is undetermined. CDR1 and CDR2 (germline): SGHTA, FQGNSA. CDR3 length: 13 amino acids. V lost 3 bases and J 8 bases, leaving 8 bases between the germline ends. CDR3 sequence: CASSFRPDSPLHF. In DNA form, the CDR3 reads TGTGCCAGCAGCTTCCGGCCTGATTCACCCCTCCACTTT.

This chain uses TRBV5-1 with TRBJ2-5; D is unclear. The CDR3 runs 14 residues. V dropped 3 bases and J dropped 4 bases, with 13 bases sitting between them. Germline values: CDR1 SGHRS, CDR2 YFSETQ. The DNA for the CDR3 is TGCGCCAGCAGCTGGTCGGAAGTCCCAGAGACCCAGTACTTC. It codes for CASSWSEVPETQYF.

This clonotype was counted between two and nine times. The chain is built from TRBV4-3 and TRBJ2-7; D gene uncertain. The length of the CDR3 is 16 residues. CDR1 is LGHNA, CDR2 YSLEER, per germline. Trimming removed 0 bases from V and 1 base from J, with 13 bases in between. The DNA for the CDR3 is TGCGCCAGCAGCCAAGATCCCGTACCGAAATCCTACGAGCAGTACTTC. This encodes CASSQDPVPKSYEQYF.

V and J are TRBV6-5 and TRBJ1-6; weak D call: TRBD1 (5 bases). There are 15 residues in the CDR3. The germline CDR1 and CDR2 sequences are MNHEY and SVGAGI. V lost 0 bases to trimming and J lost 10 bases, with 13 bases between them. CDR3 sequence: CASSYSGGWGSPLHF. The DNA for the CDR3 is TGTGCCAGCAGTTACTCAGGAGGTTGGGGCTCACCCCTCCACTTT.

This chain connects TRBV7-3 to TRBJ2-1; TRBD1 aligns across 8 bases. CDR3 length: 13 residues. In germline, CDR1 is SGHTA, CDR2 FQGTGA. J gave up 7 bases and V 3 bases, and 2 bases lay outside the gene matches. This CDR3 is CASSLYRGNEQFF. CDR3 coding DNA: TGTGCCAGCAGCTTGTACAGGGGGAATGAGCAGTTCTTC.

The V and J genes are TRBV6-5 and TRBJ2-3; D call uncertain. The CDR3 is 15 amino acids. The V and J ends lost 0 bases and 5 bases respectively, with 12 bases between them. CDR1 MNHEY and CDR2 SVGAGI come from the germline V gene. The CDR3 bases are TGTGCCAGCAGTTACTCGCCCCTGGCCCAAGATACGCAGTATTTT. Translation gives CASSYSPLAQDTQYF.

This clonotype was observed a few times. Germline and junction disagree at one end, which may indicate a read error. The chain joins TRBV10-3 to TRBJ1-4, with D hard to call. This CDR3 is 12 amino acids long. Looked up from germline, CDR1 is ENHRY and CDR2 is SYGVKD. DNA for the CDR3: TGTGCCATCAGTGAACCGGATAAACAGCGCCTTTTT. It encodes CAISEPDKQRLF.

The rearrangement links TRBV11-3 to TRBJ2-3; no definite D call. The CDR3 contains 13 residues. V was shortened by 1 base and J by 6 bases, with 8 bases between the two germline ends. The germline CDR1 and CDR2 sequences are SGHNT and YENEEA. This CDR3 reads CASSLGSADTQYF. CDR3 nucleotide sequence: TGTGCCAGCAGCTTAGGGAGCGCCGATACGCAGTATTTT.

This clonotype was seen a few times. The V and J genes are TRBV12-3 or TRBV12-4 and TRBJ2-5; 9 bases agree with TRBD2. The CDR3 covers 15 residues. V lost 4 bases to trimming and J lost 5 bases; unmatched junction nucleotides: 8. The CDR3 DNA reads as TGTGCCAGCAGTTCTTCTAGCGGGGAGGGGGAGACCCAGTACTTC. It translates to CASSSSSGEGETQYF.

The table lists this clonotype with a count of one. The chain links TRBV4-3 to TRBJ1-6; unclear D gene. V was trimmed by 0 bases and J by 3 bases, leaving 9 bases between them. This CDR3 is 16 amino acids long. Germline CDR1 is LGHNA and CDR2 is YSLEER. The CDR3 sequence is CASSQDRGYYNSPLHF. For the CDR3, the DNA is TGCGCCAGCAGCCAAGATCGCGGGTACTATAATTCACCCCTCCACTTT.

The rearrangement joins TRBV6-2 or TRBV6-3 to TRBJ2-7; D may be TRBD1 (5 bases). The CDR3 spans 13 residues. V was trimmed by 8 bases and J by 2 bases, leaving 13 bases between them. CDR1 and CDR2 (germline): MNHEY, SVGEGT. CDR3 sequence: CASSDTPAYEQYV. DNA of the CDR3: TGTGCCAGCTCGGACACGCCAGCCTACGAGCAGTACGTC.

The rearrangement uses TRBV7-8 and TRBJ2-3; D may be TRBD2 (5 bases). The CDR3 totals 15 residues. Germline CDR1 SGHVS, CDR2 FQNEAQ. Trimming took off 3 bases at V and 4 bases at J, with 14 bases between the two ends. The CDR3 sequence: CASSLTHRGSDTQYF. The CDR3 DNA is TGTGCCAGCAGCTTGACCCATCGAGGGTCAGATACGCAGTATTTT.

CDR3 protein: CASSLRLAGGRTQYF. CDR3 sequence (DNA): TGTGCCAGCAGCCTGCGACTAGCGGGGGGCCGTACGCAGTATTTT. V and J are TRBV3-1 and TRBJ2-3, with TRBD2 matching 13 bases. The CDR3 sequence is 15 residues long. Germline CDR1 LGHDT, CDR2 YNNKEL (reference sequence). The V segment lost 4 bases and the J segment 8 bases; nucleotides outside the gene matches: 6.

This clonotype was picked up a small number of times. The V gene is TRBV7-2, the J gene TRBJ1-6, with TRBD1 matching 9 bases. J was trimmed by 9 bases and V by 2 bases; bases with no gene match: 5. The CDR3 runs 15 residues. CDR1 SGHTA and CDR2 FQGNSA come from the germline V gene. CDR3 in amino acids: CASSLMRTGASPLHF. As DNA, the CDR3 is TGTGCCAGCAGCTTAATGAGGACAGGGGCTTCACCCCTCCACTTT.

V and J are TRBV7-6 and TRBJ1-1, with TRBD1 identical over 7 bases. The V gene end was trimmed by 0 bases and the J gene end by 1 base; junction bases not matched to a gene: 5. This CDR3 contains 16 residues. The germline V gene encodes CDR1 SGHVS and CDR2 FNYEAQ. The CDR3 is CASSLAPGQANTEAFF. In nucleotides, the CDR3 is TGTGCCAGCAGCTTAGCGCCCGGACAGGCGAACACTGAAGCTTTCTTT.

This chain connects TRBV12-3 or TRBV12-4 to TRBJ2-5; D possibly corresponds to TRBD2 (6 bases). CDR3 length equals 14 residues. Between the trimmed V and J ends, which lost 6 bases and 3 bases, there was a span of 14 bases. CDR3 sequence: CASRRLAREETQYF. The CDR3 DNA follows: TGTGCCAGCAGGCGGCTAGCGAGGGAAGAGACCCAGTACTTC.

V usage is TRBV4-1 and J usage is TRBJ1-1, with D possibly TRBD1 on 5 matching bases. The CDR3 sequence is 14 residues long. V was cut by 4 bases and J by 4 bases, with 13 bases left in between. CDR1 MGHRA and CDR2 YSYEKL come from the germline V gene. CDR3 sequence: CASSREGQFTEAFF. The CDR3 DNA reads TGCGCCAGCAGCCGCGAAGGACAATTCACTGAAGCTTTCTTT.